These 18 T cell receptor beta chains share one sample of origin, sequenced in a study of blood T cell repertoires in COVID-19. The method was immunoSEQ multiplex PCR; TCRdb's version includes in-frame clones alone and lacks a portion of them. The sample includes approximately 97,000 clones, about 85% of them seen just once. Sequences were obtained from peripheral blood. Source of these receptors: a man aged 55 to 70 with acute or convalescent COVID-19.

The chain recombines TRBV15 with TRBJ2-3, with a weak D call TRBD1 (6 bases). Germline-derived CDR1 and CDR2 are LNHNV and YYDKDF (reference sequence). V dropped 1 base and J dropped 2 bases, with 16 bases sitting between them. CDR3 length: 17 amino acids. The CDR3 nucleotides read TGTGCCACCAGCAGAGCAAGAACTGGGGGCTACACAGATACGCAGTATTTT. Its protein is CATSRARTGGYTDTQYF.

The chain combines TRBV4-1 with TRBJ2-5, with a tentative D call TRBD1 (7 bases). Germline-derived CDR1 and CDR2 are MGHRA and YSYEKL. CDR3 size: 14 residues. V shed 0 bases and J shed 3 bases, with 8 bases lying between them. Written as DNA, the CDR3 is TGCGCCAGCAGCCAAGACAGGGGGGAAGAGACCCAGTACTTC. Encoded protein: CASSQDRGEETQYF.

This clone showed up just a few times. V gene TRBV25-1 combines with J gene TRBJ1-1; no clear D gene. Trimming left V 4 bases short and J 6 bases short, with 9 bases between. The CDR3 is 12 amino acids. Germline V gene lookup returns CDR1 MGHDK and CDR2 SYGVNS. In DNA, the CDR3 is TGTGCCAGCAGTGGTCAGGCTCCTGAAGCTTTCTTT. Translating gives CASSGQAPEAFF.

The V call is TRBV25-1, the J call TRBJ1-5; perhaps TRBD1 as D (5 bases). The CDR3 has 13 residues. Germline CDR1 is MGHDK and CDR2 is SYGVNS. V lost 4 bases to trimming and J lost 6 bases, with 10 bases between them. CDR3 sequence reads: CASSVGAAQPQHF. The CDR3 bases are TGTGCCAGCAGTGTTGGGGCGGCTCAGCCCCAGCATTTT. Variable domain in full (rest from reference TRBV25-1 and TRBJ1-5): EADIYQTPRYLVIGTGKKITLECSQTMGHDKMYWYQQDPGMELHLIHYSYGVNSTEKGDLSSESTVSRIRTEHFPLTLESARPSHTSQYLCASSVGAAQPQHFGDGTRLSIL.

This clone was recorded once. The gene calls are TRBV7-3 and TRBJ2-1; 7 nucleotides agree with TRBD1. Germline CDR1 SGHTA, CDR2 FQGTGA. Unmatched junction bases numbered 4, after V lost 4 bases and J lost 7 bases. The CDR3 contains 13 residues. This chain's CDR3 is CASSSYRGNEQFF. CDR3 nucleotides: TGTGCCAGCAGCTCCTACAGGGGAAATGAGCAGTTCTTC.

The chain couples TRBV12-3 or TRBV12-4 to TRBJ2-7; D unresolved. The CDR3 contains 12 residues. The ends were cut back, 6 bases at V and 5 bases at J, with 11 bases in the middle. The DNA of the CDR3 is TGTGCCAGCAGCCCCTACCCTCACGAGCAGTACTTC. This gives the protein CASSPYPHEQYF.

This rearrangement joins TRBV27 to TRBJ2-7, with 10 nucleotides matching TRBD2. The CDR3 has 13 residues. J lost 3 bases, V lost 8 bases, and 4 bases had no gene match. From germline, CDR1 is MNHEY and CDR2 SMNVEV (reference sequence). The CDR3 region is CASCSSGSYEQYF. CDR3 DNA sequence: TGTGCCAGCTGTTCTAGCGGGAGCTACGAGCAGTACTTC.

V gene TRBV11-3 combines with J gene TRBJ1-1; D is uncertain. Deletions cut 3 bases from V and 4 bases from J, with 6 bases between. The germline CDR1 and CDR2 sequences are SGHNT and YENEEA. The CDR3 totals 12 residues. This CDR3 is CASSFSSTEAFF. The CDR3 DNA follows: TGTGCCAGCAGCTTCTCCAGCACTGAAGCTTTCTTT.

The chain couples TRBV7-9 to TRBJ1-2; possibly TRBD1 for D (5 bases). CDR3 size: 13 residues. Germline V gene data show CDR1 as SEHNR and CDR2 as FQNEAQ (reference sequence). Trimming pared 6 bases from V and 7 bases from J, leaving 15 bases between. Written as DNA, the CDR3 is TGTGCCAGCAGGCCGAAAACAGGTCTTGGCTACACCTTC. This codes for CASRPKTGLGYTF. The complete variable domain, with remaining parts taken from reference TRBV7-9 and TRBJ1-2, reads DTGVSQNPRHKITKRGQNVTFRCDPISEHNRLYWYRQTLGQGPEFLTYFQNEAQLEKSRLLSDRFSAERPKGSFSTLEIQRTEQGDSAMYLCASRPKTGLGYTFGSGTRLTVV.

The V and J genes are TRBV10-2 and TRBJ2-5; D is perhaps TRBD1 (6 bases). CDR1 is WSHSY and CDR2 is SAAADI in the germline V gene. CDR3 size: 16 residues. V was cut by 7 bases and J by 0 bases, with 18 bases left in between. This CDR3 is CASKGTGHPYQETQYF. The DNA for the CDR3 is TGCGCCAGCAAAGGGACGGGACATCCGTACCAAGAGACCCAGTACTTC.

The chain is built from TRBV5-4 and TRBJ2-5; tentative D call: TRBD2 (6 bases). Trimming stripped 0 bases from V and 5 bases from J, with 17 bases between. The CDR3 has 16 residues. The germline V gene encodes CDR1 SGHNT and CDR2 YYREEE (reference sequence). The CDR3 DNA follows: TGTGCCAGCAGCTTGGGGTCTTCCGGGGGTTGGGAGACCCAGTACTTC. It yields the protein CASSLGSSGGWETQYF.

The CDR3: CASSQVGGNTIYF. The CDR3 DNA follows: TGCGCCAGCAGCCAAGTCGGTGGAAACACCATATATTTT. The chain carries TRBV4-1 and TRBJ1-3, with D unresolved. CDR1 MGHRA and CDR2 YSYEKL come from the germline V gene. Trimming took 1 base from V and 3 from J, leaving 4 bases between them. The CDR3 is 13 residues long.

The gene calls are TRBV9 and TRBJ2-1; 8 bases are a match to TRBD2. Germline loops: CDR1 SGDLS, CDR2 YYNGEE. CDR3 length equals 15 residues. The V segment lost 0 bases and the J segment 7 bases; nucleotides outside the gene matches: 6. The CDR3 DNA follows: TGTGCCAGCAGCGTAGGTCCGGGAGGGGGGAATGAGCAGTTCTTC. This gives the protein CASSVGPGGGNEQFF.

The V call is TRBV6-5, the J call TRBJ1-3, with TRBD1 as a possible D gene (5 bases). Germline V gene lookup returns CDR1 MNHEY and CDR2 SVGAGI. Trimming removed 7 bases from V and 3 bases from J, with 13 bases in between. CDR3 length: 14 amino acids. The CDR3 bases are TGTGCCAGCAATTCAGGGCTTGGTGGAAACACCATATATTTT. It specifies CASNSGLGGNTIYF.

V gene TRBV11-2 combines with J gene TRBJ2-3, with D perhaps TRBD2 (6 bases). The CDR3 consists of 15 residues. Deletions cut 1 base from V and 1 base from J, with 9 bases between. Germline CDR1 and CDR2: SGHAT and FQNNGV. This chain's CDR3 is CASSLGRDRTDTQYF. Here the CDR3 DNA reads TGTGCCAGCAGCTTAGGGAGGGATCGCACAGATACGCAGTATTTT. The entire variable domain, with the rest obtained from reference TRBV11-2 and TRBJ2-3, is as follows: EAGVAQSPRYKIIEKRQSVAFWCNPISGHATLYWYQQILGQGPKLLIQFQNNGVVDDSQLPKDRFSAERLKGVDSTLKIQPAKLEDSAVYLCASSLGRDRTDTQYFGPGTRLTVL.

The rearrangement uses TRBV5-4 and TRBJ1-2; D is uncertain. This CDR3 region has 13 residues. V was shortened by 0 bases and J by 2 bases, with 5 bases between the two germline ends. CDR1 is SGHNT, CDR2 YYREEE, per germline (reference sequence). The CDR3 here is CASSLGGNYGYTF. The DNA for the CDR3 is TGTGCCAGCAGCTTGGGCGGGAACTATGGCTACACCTTC.

V is TRBV18 and J is TRBJ2-5; D is perhaps TRBD1 (5 bases). Germline lookup yields CDR1 KGHSH and CDR2 LQKENI. V was clipped by 3 bases and J by 4 bases, with 9 bases between them. The CDR3 contains 13 residues. CDR3 nucleotides: TGTGCCAGCTCACCCTATGACAGAGAGACCCAGTACTTC. It encodes CASSPYDRETQYF. The full variable domain, rest sourced from reference TRBV18 and TRBJ2-5, is NAGVMQNPRHLVRRRGQEARLRCSPMKGHSHVYWYRQLPEEGLKFMVYLQKENIIDESGMPKERFSAEFPKEGPSILRIQQVVRGDSAAYFCASSPYDRETQYFGPGTRLLVL.

This clone was picked up one time. The chain recombines TRBV19 with TRBJ1-1; D unresolved. The CDR3 spans 13 residues. V was cut by 8 bases and J by 4 bases, with 14 bases left in between. Looked up from germline, CDR1 is LNHDA and CDR2 is SQIVND (reference sequence). Here the CDR3 reads CASLSSGVTEAFF. CDR3 in DNA: TGTGCCAGTCTTTCGTCCGGGGTCACTGAAGCTTTCTTT.